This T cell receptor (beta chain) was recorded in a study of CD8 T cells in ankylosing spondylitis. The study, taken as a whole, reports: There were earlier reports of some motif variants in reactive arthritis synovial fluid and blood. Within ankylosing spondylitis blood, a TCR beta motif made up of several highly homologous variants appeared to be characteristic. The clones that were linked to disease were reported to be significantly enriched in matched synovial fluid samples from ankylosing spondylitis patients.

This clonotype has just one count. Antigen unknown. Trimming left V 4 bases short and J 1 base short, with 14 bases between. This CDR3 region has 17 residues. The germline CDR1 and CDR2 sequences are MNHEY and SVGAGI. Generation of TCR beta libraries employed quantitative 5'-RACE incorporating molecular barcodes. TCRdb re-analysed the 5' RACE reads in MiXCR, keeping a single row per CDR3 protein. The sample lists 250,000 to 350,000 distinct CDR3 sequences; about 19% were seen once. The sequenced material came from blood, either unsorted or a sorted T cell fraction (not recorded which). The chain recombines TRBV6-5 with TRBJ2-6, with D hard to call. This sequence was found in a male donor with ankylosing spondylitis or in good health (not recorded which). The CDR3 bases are TGTGCCAGCAGTTTCCTCCGGGCCGGATCTGGGGCCAACGTCCTGACTTTC. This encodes CASSFLRAGSGANVLTF.